This T cell receptor (beta chain) derives from a study of cytomegalovirus exposure and HLA in healthy donors. This clone was recorded only once. Germline V CDR1 and CDR2: MNHEY, SMNVEV (reference sequence). The V gene end was trimmed by 4 bases and the J gene end by 3 bases; junction bases not matched to a gene: 5. The CDR3 covers 14 residues. Researchers ran the PCR with 60 Vbeta and 13 Jbeta primers. The table came from immunoSEQ multiplex PCR; TCRdb's copy has only in-frame clones and leaves some out. Of roughly 110,000 clones in the sample, under 80% are singletons; the top ten hold around 5.8%. Input material: PBMCs. This receptor was obtained from a woman aged 50 to 60 in good health and CMV-seropositive. V usage is TRBV27 and J usage is TRBJ1-1, with 7 bases aligning to TRBD1. The CDR3 region has the DNA TGTGCCAGCAGTTCCAGACAGGGCCACACTGAAGCTTTCTTT. This sequence encodes CASSSRQGHTEAFF.